Included here is one T cell receptor (beta chain) sequence, with context. Losses at the gene ends were 3 bases for V and 4 bases for J; bases not matched to a gene: 8. CDR1 is SGHRS, CDR2 YFSETQ, per germline. The CDR3 is 16 residues long. Both iRepertoire HTBI primers and Arm-PCR of CDR3 regions were used to build the TCR beta libraries. TCRdb re-analysed the multiplex PCR reads in MiXCR, keeping a single row per CDR3 protein. This table has about 440,000 distinct CDR3 sequences, 15% to 20% appearing once. The sample belongs to a study of regulatory T cells in long-lasting Graves disease. Indicated time point: newly diagnosed GD, antithyroid drugs for less than 3 months. PBMCs provided the RNA from which the TCR library was made. Diagnosis followed American Thyroid Association guidelines for Graves' disease. An endocrinology unit in Xi'an, China, supplied the patients. A roughly 8.6-milliliter sample of peripheral blood was drawn into EDTA tubes.

This sample also belongs to another study, concerning T cells in Graves' hyperthyroidism and ophthalmopathy. That work adds: In validation, the model predicted ophthalmopathy. These predictions came a median roughly 6 months before onset.

This TCR came from a woman in her twenties or thirties with Graves disease. V gene TRBV5-1 combines with J gene TRBJ2-3; 10 nucleotides line up with TRBD2. The sample was peripheral blood mononuclear cells (PBMCs), taken at new diagnosis, from a patient treated with antithyroid drugs. Written as DNA, the CDR3 is TGCGCCAGCAGCTGGGGAGCGGGAGGGCCCTCAGATACGCAGTATTTT. Translated, it gives CASSWGAGGPSDTQYF.